Presented here are 19 T cell receptor beta chains from one specimen sequenced in a study of T cells in Graves' hyperthyroidism and ophthalmopathy (dated by TCRdb to the late 2010s). The library relied on multiplex PCR. The reads were generated on an Illumina HiSeq 2000. TCR beta CDR3 regions were amplified from RNA transcripts. The TCR CDR3 was subjected to a first round of RT-PCR using the HTBI primer set and the Qiagen OneStep RT-PCR kit. The raw public data were reprocessed by TCRdb itself: fastp quality trimming at Q25, MiXCR clonotype calling, in-frame beta chains only. Rows with a matching CDR3 protein are joined into one entry that keeps the most common DNA and genes. This sample holds approximately 300,000 distinct CDR3 sequences; 15% to 20% were observed only once. The biggest ten clones account for about 51% of the sample. Sample: blood. The receptors were sampled from a woman in her sixties or seventies with Graves' ophthalmopathy.

This clonotype was picked up many times. The CDR3 nucleotides are TGTGCCAGCAGGGAGCTCACAGGGGTGAACACTGAAGCTTTCTTT. Residues: CASRELTGVNTEAFF. The genes are TRBV2 and TRBJ1-1; 7 bases agree with TRBD1. Trimming took 6 bases from V and 0 from J; bases not matched to a gene: 7. The length of the CDR3 is 15 residues. The germline V gene has CDR1 SNHLY and CDR2 FYNNEI.

This clonotype was detected many times. J is TRBJ2-2 and V is TRBV11-2; D might be TRBD1 (5 bases). Trimming took 6 bases from V and 5 from J, leaving 10 bases between them. CDR3 length: 13 residues. CDR1 is SGHAT and CDR2 is FQNNGV in the germline V gene. CDR3 in amino acids: CASSPGRTGELFF. The CDR3 DNA reads TGTGCCAGCAGTCCAGGGCGGACCGGGGAGCTGTTTTTT.

The chain links TRBV3-1 to TRBJ2-1; the D gene is possibly TRBD2 (6 bases). Germline CDR1 and CDR2: LGHDT and YNNKEL (reference sequence). V was cut by 0 bases and J by 0 bases, with 9 bases left in between. This CDR3 comprises 16 residues. Written as DNA, the CDR3 is TGTGCCAGCAGCCAAGAACTAGCTAACTCCTACAATGAGCAGTTCTTC. It codes for CASSQELANSYNEQFF.

Details on this clonotype: A clone one base away is much larger, so this may be a read error. The J gene is TRBJ2-7, the V gene TRBV7-9; perhaps TRBD1 as D (5 bases). Germline CDR1 SEHNR, CDR2 FQNEAQ (reference sequence). The CDR3 contains 15 residues. CDR3: CSSSLAGIPSYEQYF. The DNA of the CDR3 is TGTTCCAGCAGCTTAGCAGGGATCCCGTCCTACGAGCAGTACTTC.

This clonotype was counted at least ten times. This chain's CDR3 is CASSPRTGGVNTEAFF. The CDR3 coding sequence is TGTGCCAGCAGTCCGCGGACAGGGGGAGTAAACACTGAAGCTTTCTTT. The V call is TRBV6-1, the J call TRBJ1-1, with TRBD1 matching over 10 bases. The CDR3 contains 16 residues. Germline CDR1 MNHNS, CDR2 SASEGT. V was clipped by 5 bases and J by 2 bases; unmatched bases: 8.

On this clonotype itself: This may arise from a read error, as a much more abundant clone is one base away. This chain links TRBV7-9 with TRBJ2-1; 7 positions agree with TRBD1. The length of the CDR3 is 17 residues. Germline V CDR1 and CDR2: SEHNR, FQNEAQ (reference sequence). In DNA, the CDR3 is TGTGCCGGCAGGAAGACGACAGGGAGCCTTATCTACAATGAGCAGTTCTTC. Amino acid sequence: CAGRKTTGSLIYNEQFF.

This clonotype has at least ten counts. The V and J genes are TRBV6-1 and TRBJ2-5, with D unresolved. Trimming removed 6 bases at V and 5 bases at J, with 10 bases between. Germline V gives CDR1 MNHNS, CDR2 SASEGT. This CDR3 contains 12 residues. Here the CDR3 reads CASSPDAETQYF. The CDR3 region has the DNA TGTGCCAGCAGCCCCGATGCGGAGACCCAGTACTTC.

The genes are TRBV6-2 or TRBV6-3 and TRBJ2-3; TRBD1 might be the D (6 bases). The V end lost 8 bases, the J end lost 6 bases, and 9 bases lay between the germline ends. CDR1 is MNHEY and CDR2 is SVGEGT in the germline V gene. The CDR3 is 11 amino acids. The CDR3, as DNA: TGTGCCAGCTTAGACAGGGATACGCAGTATTTT. Residues: CASLDRDTQYF.

This clonotype occurred many times. The rearrangement links TRBV5-6 to TRBJ1-5; no definite D call. CDR1 and CDR2 from the germline V gene are SGHDT and YYEEEE. Trimming removed 4 bases from V and 2 bases from J, with 10 bases in between. The CDR3 has 14 amino acids. This CDR3 reads CASSDRSGNQPQHF. The DNA for the CDR3 is TGTGCCAGCAGCGACCGGAGTGGCAATCAGCCCCAGCATTTT.

The chain uses TRBV10-3 and TRBJ1-2, with 7 positions matching TRBD1. The V and J ends lost 6 bases and 3 bases, in that order; junction bases with no gene match: 4. The CDR3 spans 13 residues. Per germline, CDR1 ENHRY and CDR2 SYGVKD. The CDR3: CAIRPGTDYGYTF. The CDR3 nucleotides are TGTGCCATCAGACCCGGGACAGACTATGGCTACACCTTC.

The table lists this clonotype with many counts. The chain carries TRBV20-1 and TRBJ1-1; no clear D gene. The CDR3 runs 14 residues. Looked up from germline, CDR1 is DFQATT and CDR2 is SNEGSKA (reference sequence). V lost 6 bases and J 0 bases, leaving 14 bases between the germline ends. The CDR3 bases are TGCAGTGCCCAGAAACCGACGATGAACACTGAAGCTTTCTTT. Translating it yields CSAQKPTMNTEAFF.

The chain recombines TRBV4-2 with TRBJ2-3, with D tentatively TRBD2 (6 bases). Trimming removed 1 base from V and 5 bases from J, with 22 bases in between. CDR1 and CDR2 (germline): LGHNA, YNFKEQ. The CDR3 covers 18 residues. The CDR3 DNA is TGTGCCAGCAGCCAAGGATCCCGACTAGTCCCCACCGTAGATACGCAGTATTTT. Protein product: CASSQGSRLVPTVDTQYF.

V usage is TRBV20-1 and J usage is TRBJ2-3; D ambiguous. This CDR3 has 13 residues. CDR1 and CDR2 from the germline V gene are DFQATT and SNEGSKA (reference sequence). V gave up 6 bases and J gave up 2 bases, with 12 bases separating them. The CDR3 here is CSARWHITDTQYF. For the CDR3, the DNA is TGCAGTGCCAGGTGGCATATCACAGATACGCAGTATTTT.

The chain combines TRBV3-1 with TRBJ2-4; the D gene is possibly TRBD1 (5 bases). The CDR3 sequence is 14 residues long. Germline V gives CDR1 LGHDT, CDR2 YNNKEL (reference sequence). Trimming stripped 1 base from V and 1 base from J, with 5 bases between. In DNA form, the CDR3 reads TGTGCCAGCAGCCAAGCAGGGGCCAAAAACATTCAGTACTTC. Translation: CASSQAGAKNIQYF.

This clonotype was detected many times. The rearrangement joins TRBV2 to TRBJ1-6, with 8 nucleotides matching TRBD1. The germline V gene encodes CDR1 SNHLY and CDR2 FYNNEI. The CDR3 is made up of 15 amino acids. V lost 3 bases, J lost 7 bases, and 5 bases stayed unmatched. The CDR3 nucleotides are TGTGCCAGCAGTGATCAGGGGGCAATGAATTCACCCCTCCACTTT. Translated: CASSDQGAMNSPLHF.

This clonotype was recorded at least ten times. The CDR3 protein is CASRTGSPTDTQYF. The CDR3, as DNA: TGCGCCAGCAGGACAGGGTCCCCCACAGATACGCAGTATTTT. This rearrangement joins TRBV5-1 to TRBJ2-3, with TRBD1 identical over 7 bases. The CDR3 contains 14 residues. Germline V lookup: CDR1 SGHRS, CDR2 YFSETQ. V dropped 5 bases and J dropped 2; count of bases not matched to a gene: 5.

This clonotype was counted ten times or more. The gene calls are TRBV28 and TRBJ1-1; D is undetermined. CDR3 length equals 11 residues. Germline assignment: CDR1 MDHEN and CDR2 SYDVKM. Trimming stripped 6 bases from V and 4 bases from J, with 6 bases between. The CDR3, as DNA: TGTGCCAGCAGAGTAAGCACTGAAGCTTTCTTT. Translating gives CASRVSTEAFF.

The sample holds many counts of this clonotype. The chain couples TRBV2 to TRBJ2-1; TRBD2 might be the D (6 bases). The CDR3 is 11 amino acids. Germline CDR1 and CDR2: SNHLY and FYNNEI. Trimming left V 2 bases short and J 13 bases short, with 9 bases between. The CDR3 spells CASSELASQFF. The CDR3 DNA follows: TGTGCCAGCAGTGAACTAGCGTCACAGTTCTTC. Combining the CDR3 with reference TRBV2 and TRBJ2-1 gives the whole variable domain EPEVTQTPSHQVTQMGQEVILRCVPISNHLYFYWYRQILGQKVEFLVSFYNNEISEKSEIFDDQFSVERPDGSNFTLKIRSTKLEDSAMYFCASSELASQFFGPGTRLTVL.

This clonotype was observed a few times. A much more abundant neighbour one base away suggests this may be a read error. This rearrangement joins TRBV20-1 to TRBJ2-1, with no clear D. CDR3 length equals 15 residues. The V and J ends lost 5 bases and 0 bases respectively, with 14 bases between them. The germline CDR1 and CDR2 sequences are DFQATT and SNEGSKA (reference sequence). In nucleotides, the CDR3 is TGCAGTGCTCCGCAGCTCGGAAGCTCCTACAATGAGCAGTTCTTC. Its translation is CSAPQLGSSYNEQFF.